Each of the 24 T cell receptor beta chains below was sequenced from the same sample in a study of control samples from healthy donors and cancer patients. TCRdb keeps only in-frame clones here, not all; method: immunoSEQ multiplex PCR. This sample contains about 210,000 clones. Sequencing was carried out using blood. All receptors come from a woman younger than 45 in good health.

V gene TRBV5-5 combines with J gene TRBJ1-1; D unclear. The CDR3 has 14 amino acids. V dropped 6 bases and J dropped 0 bases, with 12 bases sitting between them. Per the germline V gene, CDR1 is SGHKS and CDR2 is YYEKEE (reference sequence). In nucleotides, the CDR3 is TGTGCCAGCATTCTAGGCGGAATGAACACTGAAGCTTTCTTT. As protein: CASILGGMNTEAFF.

The chain links TRBV2 to TRBJ1-2; D uncertain. The CDR3 runs to 14 residues. Germline V gives CDR1 SNHLY, CDR2 FYNNEI. V was pared by 2 bases and J by 0 bases, with 7 bases between. The CDR3 here is CASSEFRTNYGYTF. The DNA of the CDR3 is TGTGCCAGCAGTGAATTCAGAACTAACTATGGCTACACCTTC. Complete variable domain (other parts from reference TRBV2 and TRBJ1-2): EPEVTQTPSHQVTQMGQEVILRCVPISNHLYFYWYRQILGQKVEFLVSFYNNEISEKSEIFDDQFSVERPDGSNFTLKIRSTKLEDSAMYFCASSEFRTNYGYTFGSGTRLTVV.

The chain has TRBV5-1 and TRBJ2-5, with 7 positions matching TRBD1. V dropped 1 base and J dropped 3; count of bases not matched to a gene: 6. The CDR3 has 15 residues. Germline values: CDR1 SGHRS, CDR2 YFSETQ. CDR3 coding DNA: TGCGCCAGCAGCTTGACGACCGGGACAGAAGAGACCCAGTACTTC. Residues: CASSLTTGTEETQYF.

The chain couples TRBV2 to TRBJ1-1; 12 bases align to TRBD1. The CDR3 has 17 residues. The V gene's germline CDR1 is SNHLY and CDR2 FYNNEI. J gave up 2 bases and V 5 bases, and 9 bases lay outside the gene matches. The CDR3 region has the DNA TGTGCCAGCAGTCCTACGTGGGGACAGGGGGCTAACACTGAAGCTTTCTTT. This sequence encodes CASSPTWGQGANTEAFF.

The V call is TRBV2, the J call TRBJ2-7; TRBD1 is a possible D gene (5 bases). The CDR3 is 15 amino acids. With 3 bases removed from V and 1 base from J, the gap between germline ends came to 13 bases. Germline V gene data show CDR1 as SNHLY and CDR2 as FYNNEI. The CDR3 region has the DNA TGTGCCAGCAGTGAGGCCGACAGTGGGTCCTACGAGCAGTACTTC. As protein: CASSEADSGSYEQYF. Looking up the rest from reference TRBV2 and TRBJ2-7 gives the full variable domain: EPEVTQTPSHQVTQMGQEVILRCVPISNHLYFYWYRQILGQKVEFLVSFYNNEISEKSEIFDDQFSVERPDGSNFTLKIRSTKLEDSAMYFCASSEADSGSYEQYFGPGTRLTVT.

The V gene is TRBV19, the J gene TRBJ1-1; perhaps TRBD1 as D (5 bases). Germline-derived CDR1 and CDR2 are LNHDA and SQIVND (reference sequence). Trimming took 6 bases from V and 6 from J, leaving 17 bases between them. There are 14 residues in the CDR3. The CDR3 reads CASRMEGLGAEAFF. The CDR3 DNA follows: TGTGCCAGTAGGATGGAGGGGTTGGGGGCTGAAGCTTTCTTT.

This chain joins TRBV6-2 or TRBV6-3 and TRBJ2-2, with 8 bases lining up with TRBD1. CDR3 length: 14 residues. In germline, CDR1 is MNHEY, CDR2 SVGEGT. J was trimmed by 4 bases and V by 5 bases; bases with no gene match: 3. This chain's CDR3 is CASSQQGGTGELFF. The CDR3 region has the DNA TGTGCCAGCAGTCAACAGGGGGGCACCGGGGAGCTGTTTTTT.

The chain uses TRBV5-1 and TRBJ1-6; 9 nucleotides line up with TRBD1. Germline trimming cut 3 bases from V and 7 bases from J; bases unmatched to any gene: 8. The CDR3 runs to 16 residues. Germline CDR1 reads SGHRS; CDR2 reads YFSETQ. The CDR3 DNA reads TGCGCCAGCAGCTCGTTGGGACAGGGAACGAATTCACCCCTCCACTTT. This sequence encodes CASSSLGQGTNSPLHF.

The chain recombines TRBV28 with TRBJ1-2; weak D call: TRBD1 (5 bases). CDR1 is MDHEN, CDR2 SYDVKM, per germline. This CDR3 comprises 15 residues. V dropped 2 bases and J dropped 3 bases, with 13 bases sitting between them. The CDR3 DNA reads TGTGCCAGCAGTTTAGGGGCTGAAGGGTACTATGGCTACACCTTC. This codes for CASSLGAEGYYGYTF.

This chain links TRBV9 with TRBJ1-6; maybe TRBD1 (5 bases). Germline V gene lookup returns CDR1 SGDLS and CDR2 YYNGEE. Trimming cost V 6 bases and J 0 bases, with 10 bases left between them. The CDR3 is made up of 15 amino acids. The CDR3 protein is CASNRGASYNSPLHF. In nucleotides, the CDR3 is TGTGCCAGCAATCGGGGCGCCTCCTATAATTCACCCCTCCACTTT.

The chain joins TRBV25-1 to TRBJ2-3; possibly TRBD1 for D (6 bases). This CDR3 has 12 amino acids. V was clipped by 9 bases and J by 8 bases, with 15 bases between them. Germline V gene sequence: CDR1 MGHDK, CDR2 SYGVNS. CDR3 nucleotides: TGTGCCAGTACCTCAGGGGTTGGTACGCAGTATTTT. Protein sequence: CASTSGVGTQYF.

The V and J genes are TRBV2 and TRBJ1-6; 9 bases match TRBD1. The CDR3 length is 15 residues. The J segment lost 9 bases and the V segment lost 10 bases, leaving 13 bases of the junction unmatched. Per the germline V gene, CDR1 is SNHLY and CDR2 is FYNNEI. The CDR3 reads CATTGGAGQGSPLHF. The DNA for the CDR3 is TGTGCCACGACCGGTGGGGCGGGACAGGGTTCACCCCTCCACTTT.

The V and J genes are TRBV28 and TRBJ1-2; unclear D gene. Germline V CDR1 and CDR2: MDHEN, SYDVKM. V lost 2 bases and J lost 0, with 19 bases in between. This CDR3 contains 18 residues. The CDR3 loop is CASSLISLSPSSNYGYTF. The DNA of the CDR3 is TGTGCCAGCAGTTTAATTTCCCTTTCCCCATCCTCTAACTATGGCTACACCTTC.

The chain has TRBV7-4 and TRBJ1-2; no definite D call. V shed 5 bases and J shed 4 bases, with 2 bases lying between them. CDR3 length equals 10 residues. Germline CDR1 and CDR2: SGHVT and SQSDAQ. CDR3 coding DNA: TGTGCCAGCAGCCCCTATGGCTACACCTTC. It encodes CASSPYGYTF.

The chain joins TRBV9 to TRBJ2-7; a possible D gene is TRBD1 (6 bases). The CDR3 covers 14 residues. Germline assignment: CDR1 SGDLS and CDR2 YYNGEE. V was pared by 4 bases and J by 2 bases, with 13 bases between. In DNA form, the CDR3 reads TGTGCCAGCAGCTTGCGACAGGATGCCTACGAGCAGTACTTC. Residues: CASSLRQDAYEQYF.

This chain joins TRBV3-1 (or the pseudogene TRBV3-2) and TRBJ2-7; TRBD1 aligns across 8 bases. The V gene end was trimmed by 2 bases and the J gene end by 2 bases; junction bases not matched to a gene: 8. CDR3 size: 16 residues. In germline, CDR1 is LGHDT, CDR2 YNNKEL (reference sequence). The CDR3 coding sequence is TGTGCCAGCAGCCAACCCTTGGGACAGGACCCCTACGAGCAGTACTTC. The encoded protein is CASSQPLGQDPYEQYF.

CDR3 nucleotides: TGTGCCAGCAGTTTATCTCACGGGACCCAGTACTTC. It codes for CASSLSHGTQYF. The V call is TRBV28, the J call TRBJ2-5; D unresolved. Germline-derived CDR1 and CDR2 are MDHEN and SYDVKM. This CDR3 has 12 residues. Trimming stripped 1 base from V and 7 bases from J, with 7 bases between.

The V and J genes are TRBV6-5 and TRBJ2-3; D is uncertain. The CDR3 runs to 15 residues. Trimming removed 2 bases from V and 2 bases from J, with 11 bases in between. Looked up from germline, CDR1 is MNHEY and CDR2 is SVGAGI. CDR3 in DNA: TGTGCCAGCAGTTACGACGGAGCTTACACAGATACGCAGTATTTT. Its protein product is CASSYDGAYTDTQYF.

The chain links TRBV18 to TRBJ2-2; no reliable D call. V lost 2 bases, J lost 7 bases, and 14 bases lay in between. The CDR3 has 15 amino acids. Germline assignment: CDR1 KGHSH and CDR2 LQKENI. CDR3 in DNA: TGTGCCAGCTCACCAAACGACCCGGTTGTCGGGGAGCTGTTTTTT. This codes for CASSPNDPVVGELFF.

The chain combines TRBV5-4 with TRBJ2-3, with D possibly called TRBD1 or TRBD2 (6 bases each). This CDR3 region has 16 residues. V shed 2 bases and J shed 4 bases, with 17 bases lying between them. Germline V gene data show CDR1 as SGHNT and CDR2 as YYREEE (reference sequence). The CDR3 bases are TGTGCCAGCAGCTTAATGGGGGGCCGTTTCGCAGATACGCAGTATTTT. This codes for CASSLMGGRFADTQYF. Full variable domain (missing parts from reference TRBV5-4 and TRBJ2-3): ETGVTQSPTHLIKTRGQQVTLRCSSQSGHNTVSWYQQALGQGPQFIFQYYREEENGRGNFPPRFSGLQFPNYSSELNVNALELDDSALYLCASSLMGGRFADTQYFGPGTRLTVL.

The J gene is TRBJ1-3, the V gene TRBV29-1; D remains ambiguous. The germline V gene encodes CDR1 SQVTM and CDR2 ANQGSEA. The V end lost 6 bases, the J end lost 2 bases, and 17 bases lay between the germline ends. There are 15 residues in the CDR3. CDR3: CSVASKVIPGNTIYF. The CDR3 bases are TGCAGCGTGGCTAGTAAGGTAATCCCTGGAAACACCATATATTTT.

The V call is TRBV18, the J call TRBJ1-2, with a possible D match to TRBD1 (6 bases). There are 15 residues in the CDR3. CDR1 KGHSH and CDR2 LQKENI come from the germline V gene. The V end lost 0 bases, the J end lost 8 bases, and 16 bases lay between the germline ends. CDR3 sequence: CASSPPYPGAEGYTF. The CDR3 region has the DNA TGTGCCAGCTCACCACCGTACCCGGGGGCGGAGGGCTACACCTTC.

The V call is TRBV5-5, the J call TRBJ1-5, with D tentatively TRBD1 (6 bases). The V and J ends lost 2 bases and 0 bases respectively, with 9 bases between them. Germline values: CDR1 SGHKS, CDR2 YYEKEE (reference sequence). The CDR3 runs to 15 residues. CDR3 nucleotide sequence: TGTGCCAGCAGCTTAAGGGGGGATAGCAATCAGCCCCAGCATTTT. Amino acid sequence: CASSLRGDSNQPQHF. Looking up the rest from reference TRBV5-5 and TRBJ1-5 gives the full variable domain: DAGVTQSPTHLIKTRGQQVTLRCSPISGHKSVSWYQQVLGQGPQFIFQYYEKEERGRGNFPDRFSARQFPNYSSELNVNALLLGDSALYLCASSLRGDSNQPQHFGDGTRLSIL.

V usage is TRBV5-1 and J usage is TRBJ2-6, with TRBD1 as a possible D gene (5 bases). This CDR3 spans 17 amino acids. Trimming left V 7 bases short and J 0 bases short, with 17 bases between. Germline CDR1 and CDR2: SGHRS and YFSETQ. The CDR3 coding sequence is TGCGCCAGCTTTCGCACAGGCCGCAGCTCTGGGGCCAACGTCCTGACTTTC. Translating it yields CASFRTGRSSGANVLTF.